This T cell receptor (beta chain) was observed in a study of metastatic and nonmetastatic thyroid tumors. Study information: For malignant and benign thyroid patients, tumor or nodule tissue and blood were the sources whose repertoires were compared.

None of the patients had undergone any treatment ahead of thyroid surgery. Under the authors' procedure: It was from CDR3 differences across clinicopathological groups that a distant-metastasis classifier for papillary thyroid cancer was built. TCRdb re-called the PCR reads with MiXCR. The V and J calls here are based on TCRdb, not the publication. In the table there are 30,000 to 35,000 clones, around 32% of which are singletons. CDR1 and CDR2 from the germline V gene are SGHRS and YFSETQ. This CDR3 region has 13 residues. Trimming stripped 0 bases from V and 6 bases from J, with 8 bases between. General study points: Malignant thyroid tumors reportedly exceeded benign nodules significantly in TCR beta diversity, with the difference appearing in blood and tumor.

For this clone: What it binds is not known.

This TCR derives from a female donor with papillary thyroid cancer or a benign thyroid nodule (not recorded which). Some clones in this sample may be carry-over from other donors' samples. The source material was blood. The V gene is TRBV5-1, the J gene TRBJ2-3; no reliable D call. The CDR3 DNA is TGCGCCAGCAGCTTGGCCTACCGTGATACGCAGTATTTT. It encodes CASSLAYRDTQYF.